What follows describes a single TCR beta chain. Its antigen is not identified. These data come from a study of T cells in Graves' hyperthyroidism and ophthalmopathy. Whole-study findings and limits: Onset of ophthalmopathy came a median approximately 6.5 months after the model predicted it. In the blood, most expanded thyroid clonotypes above 0.001 appeared as well. In the analysis, a 13 V-J model separated ophthalmopathy from stable hyperthyroidism.

There were TCR beta CDR3 regions amplified from RNA transcripts. During a first-round RT-PCR of the TCR CDR3, the HTBI primer set was used. TCRdb processed the multiplex PCR reads anew with MiXCR; each CDR3 protein has one entry. The sample includes roughly 580,000 distinct CDR3 sequences, around 42% of them seen just once. Stable disease denoted Graves' hyperthyroidism without ophthalmopathy progression within 18 months. The V gene lost 5 bases and the J gene lost 0 bases, with 16 bases spanning the gap. This CDR3 contains 16 residues. CDR1 ENHRY and CDR2 SYGVKD come from the germline V gene. The chain joins TRBV10-3 to TRBJ1-1, with no clear D. Sequencing was done on a sample of peripheral blood or thyroid tissue (not recorded which). The origin of this receptor is a woman between 18 and 30 years old with Graves' hyperthyroidism. The CDR3 sequence is CAISKTSGRMNTEAFF. CDR3 DNA: TGTGCCATCAGTAAGACTAGCGGACGGATGAACACTGAAGCTTTCTTT.